What follows describes a single T cell receptor beta chain. What it binds is unknown. The ends were cut back, 2 bases at V and 4 bases at J, with 8 bases in the middle. Germline CDR1 and CDR2: SGHAT and FQNNGV. This CDR3 spans 14 amino acids. The data belong to a study of T cell responses to AZD1222 COVID-19 vaccine. Looking at the study overall: Pooling was applied to second doses at about 4 or about 12 weeks. Study-wide findings and caveats: Spike-wide vaccine-associated CD4 TCRs dominated at 160-218 and 743-854. The donors showed a predominance of white British ancestry and of females, with possible underestimation of clonal diversity.

Sequencing used immunoSEQ multiplex PCR; TCRdb keeps in-frame clones, though not all of them. The repertoire consists of roughly 150,000 clones, with about 86% occurring once and the leading ten covering around 3%. This clonotype originated in an adult in good health. The input for sequencing was peripheral blood, taken on day 0 of AZD1222 vaccination. The V call is TRBV11-2, the J call TRBJ2-2; D unresolved. Here the CDR3 DNA reads TGTGCCAGCAGCTTAAGTGCATTCACCGGGGAGCTGTTTTTT. The encoded protein is CASSLSAFTGELFF.